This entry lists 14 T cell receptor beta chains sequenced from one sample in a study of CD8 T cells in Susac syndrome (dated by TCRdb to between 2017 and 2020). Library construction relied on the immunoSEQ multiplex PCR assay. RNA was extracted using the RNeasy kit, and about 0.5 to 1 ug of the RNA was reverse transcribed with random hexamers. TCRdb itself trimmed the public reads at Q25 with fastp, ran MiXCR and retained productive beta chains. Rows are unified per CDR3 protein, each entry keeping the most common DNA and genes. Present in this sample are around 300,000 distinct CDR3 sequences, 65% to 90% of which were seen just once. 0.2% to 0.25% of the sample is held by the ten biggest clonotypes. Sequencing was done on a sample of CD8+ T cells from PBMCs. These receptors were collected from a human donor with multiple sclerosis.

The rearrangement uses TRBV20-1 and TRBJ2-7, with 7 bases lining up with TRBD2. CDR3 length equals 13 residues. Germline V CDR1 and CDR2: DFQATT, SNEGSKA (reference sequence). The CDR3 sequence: CRALRRESYEQYF. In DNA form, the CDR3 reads TGCAGGGCCCTTCGGCGGGAGTCCTACGAGCAGTACTTC.

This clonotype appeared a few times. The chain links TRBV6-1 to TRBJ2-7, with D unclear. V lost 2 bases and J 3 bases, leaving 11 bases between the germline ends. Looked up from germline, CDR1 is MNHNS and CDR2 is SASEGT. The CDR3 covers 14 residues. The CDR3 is CASSELGPVYEQYF. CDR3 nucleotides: TGTGCCAGCAGTGAACTAGGGCCCGTCTACGAGCAGTACTTC.

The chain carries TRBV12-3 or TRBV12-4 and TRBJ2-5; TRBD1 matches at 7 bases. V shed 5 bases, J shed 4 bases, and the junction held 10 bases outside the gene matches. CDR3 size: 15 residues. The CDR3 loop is CASSHETGYSETQYF. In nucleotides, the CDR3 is TGTGCCAGCAGTCATGAGACAGGGTATTCAGAGACCCAGTACTTC.

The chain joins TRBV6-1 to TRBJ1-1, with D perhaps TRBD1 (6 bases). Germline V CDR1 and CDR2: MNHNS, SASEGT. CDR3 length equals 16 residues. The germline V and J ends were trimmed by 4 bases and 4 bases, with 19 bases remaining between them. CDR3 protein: CASSALIQGLGTEAFF. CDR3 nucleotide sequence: TGTGCCAGCAGTGCCTTGATACAGGGTTTGGGCACTGAAGCTTTCTTT.

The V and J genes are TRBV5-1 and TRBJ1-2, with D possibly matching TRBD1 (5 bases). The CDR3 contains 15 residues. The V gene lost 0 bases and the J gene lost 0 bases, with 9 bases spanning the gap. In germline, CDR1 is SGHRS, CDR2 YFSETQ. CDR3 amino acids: CASSLGDSTNYGYTF. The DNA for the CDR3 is TGCGCCAGCAGCTTGGGGGACTCCACTAACTATGGCTACACCTTC.

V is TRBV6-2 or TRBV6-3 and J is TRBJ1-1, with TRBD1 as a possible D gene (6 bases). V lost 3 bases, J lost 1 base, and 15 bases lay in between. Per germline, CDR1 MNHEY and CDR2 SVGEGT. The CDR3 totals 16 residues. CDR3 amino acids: CASSYSDSSTNTEAFF. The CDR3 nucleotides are TGTGCCAGCAGTTATTCGGACAGCTCTACGAACACTGAAGCTTTCTTT.

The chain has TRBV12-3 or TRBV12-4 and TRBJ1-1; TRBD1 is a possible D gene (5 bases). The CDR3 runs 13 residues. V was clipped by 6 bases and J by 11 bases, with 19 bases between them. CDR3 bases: TGTGCCAGCAGACCCGATGGGACCTGGGAGGCTTTCTTT. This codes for CASRPDGTWEAFF.

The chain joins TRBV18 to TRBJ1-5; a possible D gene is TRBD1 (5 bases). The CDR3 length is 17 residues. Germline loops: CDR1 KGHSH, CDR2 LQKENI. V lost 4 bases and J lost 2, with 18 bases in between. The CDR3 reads CASSLEGPISGNQPQHF. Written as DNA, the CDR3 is TGTGCCAGCTCACTCGAGGGACCTATATCTGGCAATCAGCCCCAGCATTTT.

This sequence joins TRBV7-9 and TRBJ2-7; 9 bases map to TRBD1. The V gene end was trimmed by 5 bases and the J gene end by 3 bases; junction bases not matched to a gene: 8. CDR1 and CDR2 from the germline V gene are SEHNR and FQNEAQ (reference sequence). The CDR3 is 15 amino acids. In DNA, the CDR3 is TGTGCCAGCAGCCTATGGACAGGGGCCCGCTACGAGCAGTACTTC. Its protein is CASSLWTGARYEQYF.

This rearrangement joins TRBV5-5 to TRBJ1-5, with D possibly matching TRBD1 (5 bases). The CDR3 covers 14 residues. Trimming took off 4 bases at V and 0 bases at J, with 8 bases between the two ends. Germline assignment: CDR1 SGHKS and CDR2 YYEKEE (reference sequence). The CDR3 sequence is CASSPGFSNQPQHF. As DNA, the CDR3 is TGTGCCAGCAGCCCAGGGTTTAGCAATCAGCCCCAGCATTTT.

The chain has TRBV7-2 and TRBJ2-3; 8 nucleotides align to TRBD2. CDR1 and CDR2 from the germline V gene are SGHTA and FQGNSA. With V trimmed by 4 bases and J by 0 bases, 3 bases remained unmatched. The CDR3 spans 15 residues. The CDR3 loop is CASSSSGSSTDTQYF. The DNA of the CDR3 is TGTGCCAGCAGCTCTAGCGGGTCTAGCACAGATACGCAGTATTTT.

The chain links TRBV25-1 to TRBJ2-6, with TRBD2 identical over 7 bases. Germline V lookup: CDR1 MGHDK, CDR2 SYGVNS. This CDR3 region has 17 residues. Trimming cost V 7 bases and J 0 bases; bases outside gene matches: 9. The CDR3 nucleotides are TGTGCCAGCAATGGGCGGGAGAGGGCCTCTGGGGCCAACGTCCTGACTTTC. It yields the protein CASNGRERASGANVLTF. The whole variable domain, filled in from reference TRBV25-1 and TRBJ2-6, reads EADIYQTPRYLVIGTGKKITLECSQTMGHDKMYWYQQDPGMELHLIHYSYGVNSTEKGDLSSESTVSRIRTEHFPLTLESARPSHTSQYLCASNGRERASGANVLTFGAGSRLTVL.

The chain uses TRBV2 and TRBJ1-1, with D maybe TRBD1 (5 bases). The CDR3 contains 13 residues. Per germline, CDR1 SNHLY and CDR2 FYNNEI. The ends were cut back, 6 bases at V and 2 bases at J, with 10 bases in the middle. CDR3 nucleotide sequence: TGTGCCAGCAGACAGGCGGAAAACACTGAAGCTTTCTTT. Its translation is CASRQAENTEAFF.

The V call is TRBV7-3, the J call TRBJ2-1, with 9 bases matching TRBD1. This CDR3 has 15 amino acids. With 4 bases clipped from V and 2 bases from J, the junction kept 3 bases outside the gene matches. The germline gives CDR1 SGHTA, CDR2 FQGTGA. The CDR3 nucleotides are TGTGCCAGCAGCTCTGGACAGGGGCCCTACAATGAGCAGTTCTTC. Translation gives CASSSGQGPYNEQFF.